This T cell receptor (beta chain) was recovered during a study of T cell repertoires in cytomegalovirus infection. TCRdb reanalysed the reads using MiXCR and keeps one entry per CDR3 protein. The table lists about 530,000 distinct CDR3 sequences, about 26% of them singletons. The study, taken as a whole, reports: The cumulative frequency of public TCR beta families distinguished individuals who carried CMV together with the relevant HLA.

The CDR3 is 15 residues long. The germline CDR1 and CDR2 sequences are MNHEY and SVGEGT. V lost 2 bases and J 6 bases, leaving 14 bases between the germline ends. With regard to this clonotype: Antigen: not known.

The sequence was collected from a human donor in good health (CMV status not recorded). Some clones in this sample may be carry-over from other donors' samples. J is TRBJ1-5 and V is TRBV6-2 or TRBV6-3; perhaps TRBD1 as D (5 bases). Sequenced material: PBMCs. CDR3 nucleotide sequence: TGTGCCAGCAGTTACGTCGGGGGAGTAGGTCAGCCCCAGCATTTT. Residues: CASSYVGGVGQPQHF.